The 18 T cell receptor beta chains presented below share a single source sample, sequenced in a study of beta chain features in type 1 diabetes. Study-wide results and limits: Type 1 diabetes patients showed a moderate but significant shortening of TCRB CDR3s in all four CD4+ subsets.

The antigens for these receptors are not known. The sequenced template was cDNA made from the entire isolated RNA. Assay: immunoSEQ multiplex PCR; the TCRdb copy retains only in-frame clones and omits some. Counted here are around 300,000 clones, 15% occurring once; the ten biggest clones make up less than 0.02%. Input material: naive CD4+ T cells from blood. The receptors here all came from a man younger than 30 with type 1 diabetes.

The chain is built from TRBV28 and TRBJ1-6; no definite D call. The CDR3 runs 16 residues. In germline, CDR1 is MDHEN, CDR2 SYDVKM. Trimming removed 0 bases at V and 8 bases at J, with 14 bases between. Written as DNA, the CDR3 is TGTGCCAGCAGTTTATGGCTAGCGGGAGGAGATTCACCCCTCCACTTT. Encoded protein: CASSLWLAGGDSPLHF.

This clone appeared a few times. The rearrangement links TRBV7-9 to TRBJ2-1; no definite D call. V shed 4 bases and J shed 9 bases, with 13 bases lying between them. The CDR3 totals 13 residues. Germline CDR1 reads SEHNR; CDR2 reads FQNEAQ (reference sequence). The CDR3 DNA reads TGTGCCAGCAGCTCACTCTCTAGTAGTGAGCAGTTCTTC. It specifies CASSSLSSSEQFF. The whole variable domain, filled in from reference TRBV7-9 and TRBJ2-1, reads DTGVSQNPRHKITKRGQNVTFRCDPISEHNRLYWYRQTLGQGPEFLTYFQNEAQLEKSRLLSDRFSAERPKGSFSTLEIQRTEQGDSAMYLCASSSLSSSEQFFGPGTRLTVL.

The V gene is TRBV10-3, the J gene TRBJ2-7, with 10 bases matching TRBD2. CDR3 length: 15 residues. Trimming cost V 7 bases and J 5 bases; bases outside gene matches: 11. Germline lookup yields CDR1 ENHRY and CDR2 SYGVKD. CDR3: CAITSGRTIGDEQYF. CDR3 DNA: TGTGCCATCACTAGCGGGAGAACCATAGGGGACGAGCAGTACTTC.

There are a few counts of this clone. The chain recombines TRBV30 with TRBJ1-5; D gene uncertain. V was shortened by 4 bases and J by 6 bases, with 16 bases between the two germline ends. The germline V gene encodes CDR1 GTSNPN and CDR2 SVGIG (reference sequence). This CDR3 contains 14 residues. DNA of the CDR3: TGTGCCTGGACGGTTAACGGGGATGGTCAGCCCCAGCATTTT. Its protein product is CAWTVNGDGQPQHF. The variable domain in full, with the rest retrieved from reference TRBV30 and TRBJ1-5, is SQTIHQWPATLVQPVGSPLSLECTVEGTSNPNLYWYRQAAGRGLQLLFYSVGIGQISSEVPQNLSASRPQDRQFILSSKKLLLSDSGFYLCAWTVNGDGQPQHFGDGTRLSIL.

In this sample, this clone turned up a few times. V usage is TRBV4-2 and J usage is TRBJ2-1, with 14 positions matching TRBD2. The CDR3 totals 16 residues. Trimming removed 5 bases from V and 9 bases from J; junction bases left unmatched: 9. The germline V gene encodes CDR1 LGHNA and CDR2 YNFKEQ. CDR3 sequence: CASSARLAGGGGEQFF. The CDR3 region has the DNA TGTGCCAGCAGCGCCCGACTAGCGGGAGGGGGAGGTGAGCAGTTCTTC.

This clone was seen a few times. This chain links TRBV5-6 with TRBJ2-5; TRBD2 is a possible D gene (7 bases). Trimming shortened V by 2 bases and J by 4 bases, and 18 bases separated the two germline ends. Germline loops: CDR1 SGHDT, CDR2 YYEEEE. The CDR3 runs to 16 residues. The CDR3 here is CASSFWRGRGRETQYF. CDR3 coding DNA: TGTGCCAGCAGCTTTTGGCGGGGGCGAGGTCGAGAGACCCAGTACTTC.

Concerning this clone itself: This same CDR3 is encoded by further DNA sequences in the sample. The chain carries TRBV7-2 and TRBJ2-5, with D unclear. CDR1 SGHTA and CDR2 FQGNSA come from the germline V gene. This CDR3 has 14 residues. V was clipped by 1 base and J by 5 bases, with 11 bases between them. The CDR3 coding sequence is TGTGCCAGCAGCTTAGTCGGCGTGCGGGAGACCCAGTACTTC. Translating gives CASSLVGVRETQYF.

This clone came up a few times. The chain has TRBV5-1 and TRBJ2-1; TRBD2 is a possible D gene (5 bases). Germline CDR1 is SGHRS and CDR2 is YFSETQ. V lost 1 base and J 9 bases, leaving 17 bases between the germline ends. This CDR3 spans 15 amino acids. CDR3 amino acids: CASSLMDFGRGEQFF. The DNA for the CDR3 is TGCGCCAGCAGCTTGATGGATTTTGGCCGGGGTGAGCAGTTCTTC.

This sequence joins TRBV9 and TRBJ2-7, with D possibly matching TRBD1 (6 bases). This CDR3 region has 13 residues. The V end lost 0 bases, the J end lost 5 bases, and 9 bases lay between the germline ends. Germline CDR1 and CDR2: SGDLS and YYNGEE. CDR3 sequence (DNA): TGTGCCAGCAGCGTAGCACAGGGCCACGAGCAGTACTTC. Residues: CASSVAQGHEQYF.

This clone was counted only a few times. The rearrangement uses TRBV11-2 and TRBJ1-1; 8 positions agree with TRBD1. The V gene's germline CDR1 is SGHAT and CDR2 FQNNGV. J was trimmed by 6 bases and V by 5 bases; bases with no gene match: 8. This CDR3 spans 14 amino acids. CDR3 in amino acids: CASSTEGQGAEAFF. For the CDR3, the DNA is TGTGCCAGCAGCACCGAAGGACAGGGCGCTGAAGCTTTCTTT.

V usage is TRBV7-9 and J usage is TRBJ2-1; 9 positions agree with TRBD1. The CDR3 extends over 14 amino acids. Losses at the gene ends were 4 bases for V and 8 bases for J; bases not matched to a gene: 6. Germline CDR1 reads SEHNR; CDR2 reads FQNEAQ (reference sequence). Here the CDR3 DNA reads TGTGCCAGCAGCTCGGGACAGGGAGGGGATGAGCAGTTCTTC. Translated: CASSSGQGGDEQFF. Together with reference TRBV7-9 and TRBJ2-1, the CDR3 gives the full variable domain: DTGVSQNPRHKITKRGQNVTFRCDPISEHNRLYWYRQTLGQGPEFLTYFQNEAQLEKSRLLSDRFSAERPKGSFSTLEIQRTEQGDSAMYLCASSSGQGGDEQFFGPGTRLTVL.

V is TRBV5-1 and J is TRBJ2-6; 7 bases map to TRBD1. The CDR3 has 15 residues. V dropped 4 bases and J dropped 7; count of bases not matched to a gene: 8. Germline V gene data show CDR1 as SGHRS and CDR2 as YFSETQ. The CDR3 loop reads CASSRGGSDANVLTF. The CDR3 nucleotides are TGCGCCAGCAGCCGAGGGGGCTCGGACGCCAACGTCCTGACTTTC.

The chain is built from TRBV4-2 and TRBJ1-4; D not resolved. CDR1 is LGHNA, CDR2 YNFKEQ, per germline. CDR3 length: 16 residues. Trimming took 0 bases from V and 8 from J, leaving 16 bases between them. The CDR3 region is CASSQDWREGGEKLFF. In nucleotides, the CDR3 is TGTGCCAGCAGCCAAGATTGGCGGGAGGGTGGGGAAAAACTGTTTTTT.

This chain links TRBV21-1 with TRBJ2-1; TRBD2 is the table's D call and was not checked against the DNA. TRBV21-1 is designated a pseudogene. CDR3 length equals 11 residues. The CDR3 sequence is CASRRYNEQFF. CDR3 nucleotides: TGTGCCAGCAGGAGATACAATGAGCAGTTCTTC.

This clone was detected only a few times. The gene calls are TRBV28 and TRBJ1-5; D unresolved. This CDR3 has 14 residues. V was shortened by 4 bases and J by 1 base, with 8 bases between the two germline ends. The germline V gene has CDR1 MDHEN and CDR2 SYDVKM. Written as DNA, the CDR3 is TGTGCCAGCAGTTCGGGAGGGAGCAATCAGCCCCAGCATTTT. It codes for CASSSGGSNQPQHF.

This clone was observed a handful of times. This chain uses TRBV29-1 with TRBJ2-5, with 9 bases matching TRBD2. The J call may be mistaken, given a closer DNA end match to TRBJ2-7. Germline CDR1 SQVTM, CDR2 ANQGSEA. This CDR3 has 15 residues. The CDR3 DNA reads TGCAGCGTTGTACGCGGGGGGGCGAGCTCCTACGAGCAGTACTTC. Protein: CSVVRGGASSYEQYF.

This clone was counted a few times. The CDR3 protein is CASSQDVVGVWEQFF. The CDR3 nucleotides are TGCGCCAGCAGCCAAGATGTGGTGGGAGTTTGGGAGCAGTTCTTC. The chain links TRBV4-3 to TRBJ2-1; D possibly corresponds to TRBD2 (5 bases). V dropped 0 bases and J dropped 10 bases, with 16 bases sitting between them. The CDR3 spans 15 residues. Germline V gene sequence: CDR1 LGHNA, CDR2 YSLEER.

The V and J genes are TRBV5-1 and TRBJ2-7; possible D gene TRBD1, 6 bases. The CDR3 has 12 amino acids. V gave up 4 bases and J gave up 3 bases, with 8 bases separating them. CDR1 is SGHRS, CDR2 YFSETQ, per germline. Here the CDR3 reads CASSPDSYEQYF. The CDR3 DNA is TGCGCCAGCAGCCCGGACAGCTACGAGCAGTACTTC.